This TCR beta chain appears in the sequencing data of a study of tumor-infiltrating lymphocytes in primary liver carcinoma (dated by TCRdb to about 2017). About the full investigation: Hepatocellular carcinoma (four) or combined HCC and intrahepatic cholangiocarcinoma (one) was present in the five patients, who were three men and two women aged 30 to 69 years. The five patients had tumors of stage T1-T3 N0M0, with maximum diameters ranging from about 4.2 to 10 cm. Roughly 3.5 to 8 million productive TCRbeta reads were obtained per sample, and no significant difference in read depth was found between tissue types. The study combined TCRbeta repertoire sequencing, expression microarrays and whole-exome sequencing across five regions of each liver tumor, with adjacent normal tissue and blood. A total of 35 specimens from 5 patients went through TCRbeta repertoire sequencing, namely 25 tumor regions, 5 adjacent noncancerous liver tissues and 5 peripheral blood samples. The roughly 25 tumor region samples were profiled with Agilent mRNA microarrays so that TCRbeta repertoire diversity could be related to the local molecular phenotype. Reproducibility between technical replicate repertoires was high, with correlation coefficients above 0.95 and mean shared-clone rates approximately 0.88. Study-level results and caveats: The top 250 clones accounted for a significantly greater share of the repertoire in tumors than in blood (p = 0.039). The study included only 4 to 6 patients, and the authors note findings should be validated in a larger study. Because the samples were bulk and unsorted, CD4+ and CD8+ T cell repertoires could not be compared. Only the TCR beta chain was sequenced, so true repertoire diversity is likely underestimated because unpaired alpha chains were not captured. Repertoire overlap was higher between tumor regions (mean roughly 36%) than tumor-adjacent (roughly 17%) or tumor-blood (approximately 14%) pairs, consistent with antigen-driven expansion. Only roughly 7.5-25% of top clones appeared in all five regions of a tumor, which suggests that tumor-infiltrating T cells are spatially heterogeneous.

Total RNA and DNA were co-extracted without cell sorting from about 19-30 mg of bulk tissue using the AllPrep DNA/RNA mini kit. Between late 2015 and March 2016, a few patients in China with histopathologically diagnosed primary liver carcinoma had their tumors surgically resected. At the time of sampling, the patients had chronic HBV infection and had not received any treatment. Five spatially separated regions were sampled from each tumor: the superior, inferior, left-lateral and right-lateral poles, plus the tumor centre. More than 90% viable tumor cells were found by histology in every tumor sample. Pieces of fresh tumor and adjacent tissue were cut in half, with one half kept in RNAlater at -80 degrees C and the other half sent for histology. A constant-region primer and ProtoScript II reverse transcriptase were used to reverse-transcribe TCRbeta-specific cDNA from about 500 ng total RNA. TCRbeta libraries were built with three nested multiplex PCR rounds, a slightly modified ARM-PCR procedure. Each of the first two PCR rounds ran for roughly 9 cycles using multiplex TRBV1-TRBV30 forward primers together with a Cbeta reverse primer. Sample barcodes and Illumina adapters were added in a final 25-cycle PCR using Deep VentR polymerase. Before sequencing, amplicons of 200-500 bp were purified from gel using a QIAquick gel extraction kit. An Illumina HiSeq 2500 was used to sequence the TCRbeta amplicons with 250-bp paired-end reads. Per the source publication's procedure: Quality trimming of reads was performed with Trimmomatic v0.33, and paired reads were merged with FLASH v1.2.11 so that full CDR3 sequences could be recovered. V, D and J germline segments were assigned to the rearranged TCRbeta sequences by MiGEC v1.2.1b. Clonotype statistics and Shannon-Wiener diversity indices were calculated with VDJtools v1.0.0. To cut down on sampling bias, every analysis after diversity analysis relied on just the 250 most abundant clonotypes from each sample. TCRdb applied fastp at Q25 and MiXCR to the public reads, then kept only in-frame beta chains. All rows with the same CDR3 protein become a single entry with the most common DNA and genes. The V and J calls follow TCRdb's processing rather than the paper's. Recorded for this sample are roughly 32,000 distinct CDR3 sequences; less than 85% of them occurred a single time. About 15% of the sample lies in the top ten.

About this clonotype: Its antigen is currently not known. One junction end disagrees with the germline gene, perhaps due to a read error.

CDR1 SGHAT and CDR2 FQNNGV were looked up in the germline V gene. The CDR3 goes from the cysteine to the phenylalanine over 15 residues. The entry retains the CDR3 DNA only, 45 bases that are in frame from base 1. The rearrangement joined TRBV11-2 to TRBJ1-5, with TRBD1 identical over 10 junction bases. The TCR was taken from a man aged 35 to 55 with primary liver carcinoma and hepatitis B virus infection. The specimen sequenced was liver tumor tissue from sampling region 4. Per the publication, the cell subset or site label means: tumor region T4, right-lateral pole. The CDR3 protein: CASSSGTGDNHPHHF. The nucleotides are TGTGCCAGCAGCTCAGGGACAGGGGATAATCACCCCCATCATTTT.